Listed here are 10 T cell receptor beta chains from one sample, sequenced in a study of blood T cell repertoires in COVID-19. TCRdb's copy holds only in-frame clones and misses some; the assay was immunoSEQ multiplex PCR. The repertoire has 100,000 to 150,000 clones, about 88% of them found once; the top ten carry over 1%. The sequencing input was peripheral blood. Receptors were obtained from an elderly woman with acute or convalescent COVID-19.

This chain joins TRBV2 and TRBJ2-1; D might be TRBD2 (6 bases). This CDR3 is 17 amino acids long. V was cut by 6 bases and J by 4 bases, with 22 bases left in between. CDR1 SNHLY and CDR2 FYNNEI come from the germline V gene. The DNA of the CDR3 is TGTGCCAGCAGCCCTCTTAGCGGCCTAATGCTATACAATGAGCAGTTCTTC. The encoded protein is CASSPLSGLMLYNEQFF. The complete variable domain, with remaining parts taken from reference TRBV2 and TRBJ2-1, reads EPEVTQTPSHQVTQMGQEVILRCVPISNHLYFYWYRQILGQKVEFLVSFYNNEISEKSEIFDDQFSVERPDGSNFTLKIRSTKLEDSAMYFCASSPLSGLMLYNEQFFGPGTRLTVL.

The CDR3 sequence: CASSTHQGSDQPQHF. Written as DNA, the CDR3 is TGTGCCAGCAGCACGCATCAGGGGTCCGATCAGCCCCAGCATTTT. The V call is TRBV3-1 (or the pseudogene TRBV3-2), the J call TRBJ1-5; a possible D gene is TRBD1 (6 bases). Trimming removed 5 bases at V and 5 bases at J, with 16 bases between. Germline CDR1 LGHDT, CDR2 YNNKEL (reference sequence). The CDR3 spans 15 residues.

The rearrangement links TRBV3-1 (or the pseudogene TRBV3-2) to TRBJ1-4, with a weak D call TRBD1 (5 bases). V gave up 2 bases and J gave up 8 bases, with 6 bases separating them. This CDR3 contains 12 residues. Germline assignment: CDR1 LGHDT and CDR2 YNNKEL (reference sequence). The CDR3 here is CASSQHREKLFF. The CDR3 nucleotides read TGTGCCAGCAGCCAACACAGGGAAAAACTGTTTTTT.

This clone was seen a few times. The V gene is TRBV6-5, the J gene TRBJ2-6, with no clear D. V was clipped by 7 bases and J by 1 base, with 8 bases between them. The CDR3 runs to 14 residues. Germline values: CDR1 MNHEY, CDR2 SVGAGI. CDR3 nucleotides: TGTGCCAGCAAATTTAGATCTGGGGCCAACGTCCTGACTTTC. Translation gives CASKFRSGANVLTF.

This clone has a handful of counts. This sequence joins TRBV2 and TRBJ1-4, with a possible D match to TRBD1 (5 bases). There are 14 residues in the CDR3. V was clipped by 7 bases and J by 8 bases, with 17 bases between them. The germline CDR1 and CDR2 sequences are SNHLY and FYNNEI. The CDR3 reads CASKPTEGAEKLFF. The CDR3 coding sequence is TGTGCCAGCAAGCCGACAGAAGGTGCCGAAAAACTGTTTTTT.

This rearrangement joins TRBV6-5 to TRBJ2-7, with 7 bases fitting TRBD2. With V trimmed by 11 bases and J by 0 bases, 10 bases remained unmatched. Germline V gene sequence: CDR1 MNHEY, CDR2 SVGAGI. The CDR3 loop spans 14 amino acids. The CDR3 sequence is CAGGGPYSSYEQYF. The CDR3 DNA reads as TGTGCCGGGGGGGGACCGTACAGCTCCTACGAGCAGTACTTC.

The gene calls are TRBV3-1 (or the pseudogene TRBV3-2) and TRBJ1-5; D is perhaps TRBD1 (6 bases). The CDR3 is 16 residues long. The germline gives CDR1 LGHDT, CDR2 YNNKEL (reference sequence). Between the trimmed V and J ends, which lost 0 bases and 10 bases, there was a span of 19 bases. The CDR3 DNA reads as TGTGCCAGCAGCCAAGATCCAAGACAGGTGAGTGGACCCCAGCATTTT. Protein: CASSQDPRQVSGPQHF.

The CDR3 spells CASSVTGPTYNEQFF. The CDR3, as DNA: TGTGCCAGTAGTGTGACAGGGCCTACCTACAATGAGCAGTTCTTC. The rearrangement uses TRBV19 and TRBJ2-1; the match to TRBD1 covers 7 bases. The CDR3 totals 15 residues. The germline CDR1 and CDR2 sequences are LNHDA and SQIVND (reference sequence). The J segment lost 2 bases and the V segment lost 5 bases, leaving 6 bases of the junction unmatched.

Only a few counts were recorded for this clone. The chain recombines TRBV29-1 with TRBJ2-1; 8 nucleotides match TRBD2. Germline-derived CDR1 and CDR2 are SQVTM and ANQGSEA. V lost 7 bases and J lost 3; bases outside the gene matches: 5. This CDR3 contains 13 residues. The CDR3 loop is CSAGGDHYNEQFF. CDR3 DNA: TGCAGCGCCGGGGGGGATCACTACAATGAGCAGTTCTTC.

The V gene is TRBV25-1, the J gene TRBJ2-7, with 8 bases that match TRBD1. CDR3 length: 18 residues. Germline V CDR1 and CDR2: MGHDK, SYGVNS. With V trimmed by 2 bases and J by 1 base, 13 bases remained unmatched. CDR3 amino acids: CASSELGRGQFGSYEQYF. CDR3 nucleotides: TGTGCCAGCAGTGAACTCGGCAGGGGGCAATTCGGTTCCTACGAGCAGTACTTC.